The entry below describes one T cell receptor (beta chain). Its antigen is as yet unknown. Sequencing of TCRbeta CDR3 at survey depth gave sequences and template counts. Libraries were prepared by immunoSEQ multiplex PCR; TCRdb keeps only in-frame clonotypes and omits some of them. The sample has some 43,000 clones, around 90% seen once; the top ten hold 3.8%. The sample belongs to a study of tissue T cells after allogeneic stem cell transplantation. The CDR3 has 12 amino acids. Trimming stripped 6 bases from V and 3 bases from J, with 8 bases between. Germline values: CDR1 SNHLY, CDR2 FYNNEI. Study-wide results and caveats: Anatomically similar tissues had similar TCR repertoires within each patient. Blood and spleen captured only part of the tissue TCR repertoire. Shared clones across patients were few; motif clustering revealed tissue-specific shared signatures.

Sequenced here: blood, sampled before transplantation. The sequence derives from a woman between 35 and 70 years old who later had graft-versus-host disease after an allogeneic stem cell transplant. The V gene is TRBV2, the J gene TRBJ2-5, with no clear D. DNA for the CDR3: TGTGCCAGCAGGGTAGGGAAAGAGACCCAGTACTTC. It yields the protein CASRVGKETQYF.